This entry features one T cell receptor beta chain sequence. The CDR3 is 14 amino acids. Trimming removed 2 bases at V and 2 bases at J, with 6 bases between. Germline CDR1 is MNHEY and CDR2 is SVGAGI. The assay was immunoSEQ multiplex PCR, and TCRdb's table has in-frame clones only and misses some. Here the sample spans under 200,000 clones, more than 75% being singletons. The sample is drawn from a study of cytotoxic CD8 clonotypes in ibrutinib-treated CLL. Study-wide background: Partial response occurred in approximately 24 patients and complete response in 2; at median around 70 months, around 15 remained remitted and some 12 progressed.

This clonotype originated in a human donor with chronic lymphocytic leukemia. V and J are TRBV6-5 and TRBJ2-2; no reliable D call. The material sequenced was PBMCs, taken after 12 months of ibrutinib treatment. The CDR3 nucleotides are TGTGCCAGCAGTTACGGGATTAACACCGGGGAGCTGTTTTTT. The encoded protein is CASSYGINTGELFF.